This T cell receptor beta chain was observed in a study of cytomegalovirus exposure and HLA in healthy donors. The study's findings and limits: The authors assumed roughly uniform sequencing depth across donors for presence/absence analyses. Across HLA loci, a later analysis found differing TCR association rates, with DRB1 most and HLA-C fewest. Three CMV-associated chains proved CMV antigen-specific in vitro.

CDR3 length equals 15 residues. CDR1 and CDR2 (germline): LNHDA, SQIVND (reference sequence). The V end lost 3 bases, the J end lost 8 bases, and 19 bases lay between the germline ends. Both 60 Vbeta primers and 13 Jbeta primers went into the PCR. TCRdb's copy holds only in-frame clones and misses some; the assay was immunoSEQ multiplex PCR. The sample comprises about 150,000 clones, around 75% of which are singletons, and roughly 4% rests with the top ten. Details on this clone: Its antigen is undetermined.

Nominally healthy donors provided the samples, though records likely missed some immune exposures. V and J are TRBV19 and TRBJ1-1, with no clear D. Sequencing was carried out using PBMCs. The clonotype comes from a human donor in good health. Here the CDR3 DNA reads TGTGCCAGTAGTATCCTGGGCCCCTATGGAGGCGAAGCTTTCTTT. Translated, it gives CASSILGPYGGEAFF.